This TCR beta chain originates from a study of blood T cell repertoires in COVID-19. Using immunoSEQ multiplex PCR, the repertoire was profiled, and TCRdb retains in-frame clones only, with some absent. Of about 30,000 clones in the sample, about 88% were seen once. This TCR came from a human donor in a cohort sampled during active COVID-19. The donor label of this sample is uncertain. The sample taken for sequencing was peripheral blood.

This chain's CDR3 is CASTRVAGGYNEQFF. The CDR3 DNA reads TGTGCCAGCACCAGGGTTGCGGGAGGGTACAATGAGCAGTTCTTC. The V call is TRBV27, the J call TRBJ2-1; 9 positions agree with TRBD2. The length of the CDR3 is 15 residues. The J segment lost 4 bases and the V segment lost 7 bases, leaving 8 bases of the junction unmatched. The germline CDR1 and CDR2 sequences are MNHEY and SMNVEV (reference sequence).